This T cell receptor (beta chain) emerged from a study of blood T cell repertoires in COVID-19. Study as a whole: Sites in the United States, Italy and Spain provided acute and convalescent COVID-19 samples. PBMCs, B-cell-depleted T cells, or T cells were the source of the cDNA or gDNA that made up the material.

The CDR3 totals 13 residues. Trimming left V 3 bases short and J 6 bases short, with 10 bases between. CDR1 is SGHAT, CDR2 FQNNGV, per germline. As processed by the authors: Using reference gene primer amplification, nucleated cell counts were estimated. Produced via immunoSEQ multiplex PCR; TCRdb's table is partial and in-frame only. V, J and clone size were drawn from that table, and D and trimming were deduced from the DNA. The sample carries about 70,000 clones, about four fifths recorded once. The TCR comes from a woman aged 70-85 years with acute or convalescent COVID-19. Source material: peripheral blood. The chain combines TRBV11-2 with TRBJ2-3; D gene ambiguous. CDR3 sequence: CASSFSPSDTQYF. In DNA form, the CDR3 reads TGTGCCAGCAGCTTTTCTCCGTCTGATACGCAGTATTTT.